This TCR beta chain originates from a study of blood T cells in healthy people across ages. CDR3 length equals 17 residues. With V trimmed by 5 bases and J by 0 bases, 13 bases remained unmatched. Germline lookup yields CDR1 DFQATT and CDR2 SNEGSKA (reference sequence). A second about 7 to 12 cycle PCR used barcoded and J-beta primers. TCRdb called the 5' RACE reads again in MiXCR, with one record for every CDR3 protein. The table records some 860,000 distinct CDR3 sequences, 56% of them present only once. This sequence originates from a man aged 40-50 years in good health. The sample was blood. This sequence joins TRBV20-1 and TRBJ1-1; 9 positions agree with TRBD1. Here the CDR3 DNA reads TGCAGTGCTCCACCTAGGACAGGGGAGCGAGTGAACACTGAAGCTTTCTTT. As protein: CSAPPRTGERVNTEAFF.